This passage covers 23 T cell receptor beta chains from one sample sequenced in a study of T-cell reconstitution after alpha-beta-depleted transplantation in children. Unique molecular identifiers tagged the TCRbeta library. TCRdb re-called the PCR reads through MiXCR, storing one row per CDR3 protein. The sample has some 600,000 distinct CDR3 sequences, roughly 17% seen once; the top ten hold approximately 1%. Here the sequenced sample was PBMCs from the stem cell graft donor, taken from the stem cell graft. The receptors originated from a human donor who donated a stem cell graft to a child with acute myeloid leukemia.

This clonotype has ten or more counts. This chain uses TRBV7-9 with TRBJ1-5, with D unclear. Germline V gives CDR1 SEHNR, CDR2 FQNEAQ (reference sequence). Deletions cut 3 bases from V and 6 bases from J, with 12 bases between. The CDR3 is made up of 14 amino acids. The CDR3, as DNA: TGTGCCAGCAGCTTGGGAGGCCTGGGTCAGCCCCAGCATTTT. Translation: CASSLGGLGQPQHF. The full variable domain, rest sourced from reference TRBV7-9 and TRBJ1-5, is DTGVSQNPRHKITKRGQNVTFRCDPISEHNRLYWYRQTLGQGPEFLTYFQNEAQLEKSRLLSDRFSAERPKGSFSTLEIQRTEQGDSAMYLCASSLGGLGQPQHFGDGTRLSIL.

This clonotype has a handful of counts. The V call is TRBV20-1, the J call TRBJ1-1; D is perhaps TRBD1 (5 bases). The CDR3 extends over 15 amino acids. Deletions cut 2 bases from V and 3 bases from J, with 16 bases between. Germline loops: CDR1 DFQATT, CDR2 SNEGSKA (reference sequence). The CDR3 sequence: CSARRLTVGDTEAFF. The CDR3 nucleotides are TGCAGTGCTAGACGGCTGACAGTGGGGGACACTGAAGCTTTCTTT.

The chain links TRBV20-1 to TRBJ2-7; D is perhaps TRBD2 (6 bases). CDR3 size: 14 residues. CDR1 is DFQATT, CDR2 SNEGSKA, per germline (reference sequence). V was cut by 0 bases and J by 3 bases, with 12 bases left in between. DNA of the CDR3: TGCAGTGCTAGAGATCCGGCGGGGATCTACGAGCAGTACGTC. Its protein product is CSARDPAGIYEQYV.

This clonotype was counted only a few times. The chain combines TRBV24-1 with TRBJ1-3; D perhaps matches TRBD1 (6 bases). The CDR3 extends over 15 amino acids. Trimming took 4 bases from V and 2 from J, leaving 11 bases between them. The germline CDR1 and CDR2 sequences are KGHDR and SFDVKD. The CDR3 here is CATSDPRTAGNTIYF. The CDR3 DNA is TGTGCCACCAGTGACCCCAGGACAGCTGGAAACACCATATATTTT.

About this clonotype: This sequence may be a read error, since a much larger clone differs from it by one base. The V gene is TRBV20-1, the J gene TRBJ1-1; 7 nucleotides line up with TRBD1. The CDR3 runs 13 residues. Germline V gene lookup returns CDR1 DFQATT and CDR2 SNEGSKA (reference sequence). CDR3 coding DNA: TGCAGTGCAAGAGAGGGGGCGCGGGCTGAAGCTTTCTTT. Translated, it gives CSAREGARAEAFF.

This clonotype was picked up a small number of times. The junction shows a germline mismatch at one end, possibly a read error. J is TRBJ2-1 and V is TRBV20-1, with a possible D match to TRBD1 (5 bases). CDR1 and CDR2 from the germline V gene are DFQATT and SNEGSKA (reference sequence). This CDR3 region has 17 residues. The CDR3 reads CCARPGRNTLPGNEQFF. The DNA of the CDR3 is TGCTGTGCTAGACCAGGGCGGAACACGCTTCCGGGCAATGAGCAGTTCTTC.

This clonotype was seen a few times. The CDR3 protein is CATSDWASGGETQYF. For the CDR3, the DNA is TGTGCCACCAGTGATTGGGCTAGCGGGGGTGAGACCCAGTACTTC. V and J are TRBV24-1 and TRBJ2-5, with TRBD2 matching over 10 bases. There are 15 residues in the CDR3. The trim removed 2 bases at V and 5 bases at J, leaving 4 bases unmatched. Germline V gene data show CDR1 as KGHDR and CDR2 as SFDVKD.

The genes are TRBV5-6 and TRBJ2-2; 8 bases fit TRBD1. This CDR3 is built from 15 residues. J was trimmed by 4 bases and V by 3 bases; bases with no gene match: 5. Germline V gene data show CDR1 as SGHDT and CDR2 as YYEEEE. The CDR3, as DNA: TGTGCCAGCAGCTGGACAGGGCTCACCACCGGGGAGCTGTTTTTT. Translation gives CASSWTGLTTGELFF.

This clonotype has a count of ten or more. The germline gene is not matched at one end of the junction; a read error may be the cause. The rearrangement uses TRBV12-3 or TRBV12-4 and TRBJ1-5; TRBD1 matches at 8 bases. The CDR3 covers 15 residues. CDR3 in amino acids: CASRLGQGRYQPQHF. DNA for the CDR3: TGTGCCAGCAGATTAGGACAGGGACGGTATCAGCCCCAGCATTTT.

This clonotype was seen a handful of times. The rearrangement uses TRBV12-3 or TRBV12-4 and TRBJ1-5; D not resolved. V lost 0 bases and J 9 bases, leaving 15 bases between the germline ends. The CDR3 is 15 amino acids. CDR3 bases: TGTGCCAGCAGTTTAGCGAAATCGAGAGAATCGCCCCAGCATTTT. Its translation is CASSLAKSRESPQHF.

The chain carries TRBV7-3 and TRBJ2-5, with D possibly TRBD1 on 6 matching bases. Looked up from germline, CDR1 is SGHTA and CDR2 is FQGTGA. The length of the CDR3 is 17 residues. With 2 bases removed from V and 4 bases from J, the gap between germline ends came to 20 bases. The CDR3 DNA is TGTGCCAGCAGCTTAGGCCCCGGGACACGCCTCGGAGAGACCCAGTACTTC. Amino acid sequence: CASSLGPGTRLGETQYF.

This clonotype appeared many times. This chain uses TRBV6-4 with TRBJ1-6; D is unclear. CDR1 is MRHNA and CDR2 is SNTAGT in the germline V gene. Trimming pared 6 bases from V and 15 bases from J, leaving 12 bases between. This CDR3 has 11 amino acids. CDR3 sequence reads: CASSPTGSLHF. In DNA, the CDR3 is TGTGCCAGCAGCCCAACCGGGAGCCTCCACTTT.

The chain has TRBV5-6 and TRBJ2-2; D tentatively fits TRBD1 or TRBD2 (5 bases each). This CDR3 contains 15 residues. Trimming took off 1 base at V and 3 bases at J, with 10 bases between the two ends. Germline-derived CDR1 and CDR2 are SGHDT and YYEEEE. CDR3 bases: TGTGCCAGCAGCTTGTTGGGGGTACACACCGGGGAGCTGTTTTTT. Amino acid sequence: CASSLLGVHTGELFF.

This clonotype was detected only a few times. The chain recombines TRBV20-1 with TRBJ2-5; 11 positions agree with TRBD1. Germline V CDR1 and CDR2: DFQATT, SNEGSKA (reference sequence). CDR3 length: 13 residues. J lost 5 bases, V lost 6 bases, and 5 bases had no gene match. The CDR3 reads CSARTGGTETQYF. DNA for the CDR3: TGCAGTGCGAGGACAGGGGGCACGGAGACCCAGTACTTC.

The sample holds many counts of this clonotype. This chain's CDR3 is CSAPWSSGGGEQFF. The CDR3 DNA reads TGCAGTGCCCCCTGGAGTAGCGGGGGAGGTGAGCAGTTCTTC. J is TRBJ2-1 and V is TRBV20-1; 9 nucleotides line up with TRBD2. Germline assignment: CDR1 DFQATT and CDR2 SNEGSKA (reference sequence). Trimming at V came to 6 bases and at J to 9 bases, leaving 12 bases not matched to a gene. The CDR3 runs to 14 residues.

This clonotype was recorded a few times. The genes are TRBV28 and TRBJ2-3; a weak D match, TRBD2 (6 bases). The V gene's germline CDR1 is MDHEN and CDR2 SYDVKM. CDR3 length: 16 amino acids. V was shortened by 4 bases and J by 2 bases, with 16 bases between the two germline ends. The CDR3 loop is CASSYSGGTNTDTQYF. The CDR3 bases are TGTGCCAGCAGTTACTCCGGGGGAACTAACACAGATACGCAGTATTTT.

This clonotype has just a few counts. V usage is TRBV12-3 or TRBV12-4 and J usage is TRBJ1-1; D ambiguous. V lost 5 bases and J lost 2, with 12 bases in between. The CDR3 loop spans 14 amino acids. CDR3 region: CASSMTISNTEAFF. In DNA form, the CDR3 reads TGTGCCAGCAGTATGACAATCTCTAACACTGAAGCTTTCTTT.

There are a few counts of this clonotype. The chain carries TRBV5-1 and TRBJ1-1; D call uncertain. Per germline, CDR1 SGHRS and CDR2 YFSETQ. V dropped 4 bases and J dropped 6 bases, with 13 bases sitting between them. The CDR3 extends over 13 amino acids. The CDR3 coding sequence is TGCGCCAGCAGCCGTTCCAGTAGCGCTGAAGCTTTCTTT. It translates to CASSRSSSAEAFF.

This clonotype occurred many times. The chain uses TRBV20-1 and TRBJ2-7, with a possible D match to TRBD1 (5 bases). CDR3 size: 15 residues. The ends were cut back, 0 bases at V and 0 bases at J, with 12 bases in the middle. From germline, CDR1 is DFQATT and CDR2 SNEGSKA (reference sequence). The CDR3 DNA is TGCAGTGCTAGAGATGACCAGGGATCCTCCTACGAGCAGTACGTC. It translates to CSARDDQGSSYEQYV.

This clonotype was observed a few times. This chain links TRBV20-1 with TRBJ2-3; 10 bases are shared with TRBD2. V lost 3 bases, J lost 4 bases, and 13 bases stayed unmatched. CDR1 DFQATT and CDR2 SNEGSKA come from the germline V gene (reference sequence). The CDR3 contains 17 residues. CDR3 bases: TGCAGTGCTAGGGTTCTAGCGGGGGATGGGGTCGCAGATACGCAGTATTTT. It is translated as CSARVLAGDGVADTQYF.

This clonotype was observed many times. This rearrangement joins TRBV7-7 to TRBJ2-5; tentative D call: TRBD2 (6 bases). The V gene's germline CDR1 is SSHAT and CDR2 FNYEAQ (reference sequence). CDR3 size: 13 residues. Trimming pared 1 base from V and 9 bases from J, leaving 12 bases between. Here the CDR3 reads CASSLERWEAQYF. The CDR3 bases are TGTGCCAGCAGCTTAGAGAGATGGGAGGCCCAGTACTTC.

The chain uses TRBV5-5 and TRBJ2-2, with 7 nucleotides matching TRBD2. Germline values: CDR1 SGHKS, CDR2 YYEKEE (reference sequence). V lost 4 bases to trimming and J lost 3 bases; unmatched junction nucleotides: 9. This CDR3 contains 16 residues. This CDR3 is CASSTFRGGDTGELFF. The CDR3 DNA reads TGTGCCAGCAGCACCTTTAGGGGAGGGGACACCGGGGAGCTGTTTTTT.

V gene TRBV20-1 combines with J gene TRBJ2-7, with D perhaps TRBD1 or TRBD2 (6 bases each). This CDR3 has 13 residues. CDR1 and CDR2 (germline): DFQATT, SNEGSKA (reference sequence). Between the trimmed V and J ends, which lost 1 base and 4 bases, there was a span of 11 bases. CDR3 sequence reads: CSARGRGVYEQYF. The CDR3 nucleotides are TGCAGTGCTAGAGGAAGGGGGGTATACGAGCAGTACTTC.